The entry below describes one T cell receptor (beta chain). Its antigen is undetermined. The sample is drawn from a study of cytomegalovirus exposure and HLA in healthy donors. Background on the study: A later analysis reported the 120 or so validation repertoires used the same platform as the 500 to 800 first-cohort repertoires.

The CDR3 has 16 amino acids. Germline V gene sequence: CDR1 SGHRS, CDR2 YFSETQ. V lost 0 bases and J 0 bases, leaving 13 bases between the germline ends. Generated by immunoSEQ multiplex PCR, the TCRdb table keeps only in-frame clones and is missing some. The sample holds tens of thousands of clones; 90% to 96% are singletons and the top ten take around 0.9%. General observations from the study: Associated with cytomegalovirus, according to the listing, were around 160 TCR beta chains. Usually a TCR sequence was rare, but some public TCRs were found in many donors. Cytomegalovirus status, reportedly, was diagnosed with high specificity and sensitivity by the classifier.

The chain joins TRBV5-1 to TRBJ2-7, with a possible D match to TRBD1 (5 bases). Sequenced material: PBMCs. The source of this sequence is a young man in good health and CMV-seronegative. CDR3 DNA sequence: TGCGCCAGCAGCTTGGACCGGTCTAGGGGCTCCTACGAGCAGTACTTC. It translates to CASSLDRSRGSYEQYF.